Listed here is a single T cell receptor beta chain. The record originates from a study of CD8 T cells in Susac syndrome. An amount of RNA that ranged from roughly 0.5 to 1 ug was reverse transcribed with random hexamers. One entry per CDR3 protein results from TCRdb running MiXCR on the immunoSEQ multiplex PCR reads. The sample shows about 400,000 distinct CDR3 sequences, about 85% of them seen only once. The V and J ends lost 5 bases and 5 bases, in that order; junction bases with no gene match: 9. This CDR3 has 16 residues. CDR1 is MNHEY and CDR2 is SMNVEV in the germline V gene (reference sequence).

The receptor was derived from a human donor with multiple sclerosis. The V call is TRBV27, the J call TRBJ2-1; 10 nucleotides line up with TRBD1. Sequencing was done on a sample of CD8+ T cells from PBMCs. CDR3 protein: CASSTHRDRGNNEQFF. Written as DNA, the CDR3 is TGTGCCAGCAGTACCCACCGGGACAGGGGAAACAATGAGCAGTTCTTC.